This entry features one TCR beta chain sequence. Assay used: immunoSEQ multiplex PCR; TCRdb lists only in-frame clones, some missing. The profile covers under 200,000 clones, with approximately 79% appearing a single time and about an eighth taken by the ten largest. This entry is derived from a study of blood T cell repertoires in COVID-19. Study summary: From T cells, B-cell-depleted T cells, or PBMCs came the material, which was cDNA or gDNA.

The sequenced sample consisted of peripheral blood. The TCR was taken from a man aged 25 to 40 with active or convalescent COVID-19.

CDR3 DNA sequence: TGTGCCAGTAGTATGGGGACAGTTGGCTCTGGAAACACCATATATTTT. Its protein product is CASSMGTVGSGNTIYF. V is TRBV19 and J is TRBJ1-3, with 7 bases lining up with TRBD1. Germline V gives CDR1 LNHDA, CDR2 SQIVND (reference sequence). J lost 0 bases, V lost 3 bases, and 5 bases had no gene match. This CDR3 contains 16 residues.